This T cell receptor (beta chain) was obtained from a study of shared clonotypes between healthy human individuals. This clone was recorded only once. What it recognizes is unknown. CDR3 length equals 17 residues. The germline V gene has CDR1 SGHRS and CDR2 YFSETQ. J lost 0 bases, V lost 4 bases, and 6 bases had no gene match. Broader study findings: Apart from blood, nothing was sampled; tissue repertoires likely differ.

Sequenced by immunoSEQ multiplex PCR; TCRdb stores in-frame clones only, minus some. The table has about 2.4 million clones, 93% seen once; the top ten hold approximately 0.37%. The gene calls are TRBV5-1 and TRBJ2-7, with TRBD2 identical over 14 bases. This clonotype was sampled from a young man in good health. Some clones in this sample may be carry-over from other donors' samples. Specimen: naive CD4+ T cells from PBMCs. Subset noted: CD45RA+ positively selected. The CDR3 loop is CASSPATSGRVSYEQYF. In nucleotides, the CDR3 is TGCGCCAGCAGCCCGGCGACTAGCGGGAGGGTCTCCTACGAGCAGTACTTC. The full variable domain, rest sourced from reference TRBV5-1 and TRBJ2-7, is KAGVTQTPRYLIKTRGQQVTLSCSPISGHRSVSWYQQTPGQGLQFLFEYFSETQRNKGNFPGRFSGRQFSNSRSEMNVSTLELGDSALYLCASSPATSGRVSYEQYFGPGTRLTVT.